The T cell receptor (beta chain) under discussion was sequenced for a study of CD8 T cell repertoires and HIV-1 epitope variants. Study-level results: Most of the nine antigen-specific clonotypes appeared cross-reactive to autologous or escape variants.

Concerning this clone: What it recognizes is unknown.

Clones were read by immunoSEQ multiplex PCR, and TCRdb kept only the in-frame ones, dropping some. Among over 4,000 clones, around 68% were seen once, and the ten largest hold around 45%. The CDR3 is 13 residues long. V dropped 5 bases and J dropped 4 bases, with 11 bases sitting between them. The V gene's germline CDR1 is SGHNT and CDR2 YENEEA. Sequenced input: cultured CD8+ T cells derived from PBMCs. This rearrangement joins TRBV11-3 to TRBJ1-1; unclear D gene. The source of this sequence is a male donor with HIV. CDR3 loop: CASSDSVGTEAFF. The CDR3 DNA reads as TGTGCCAGCAGCGACTCTGTGGGCACTGAAGCTTTCTTT. The full variable domain, completed using reference TRBV11-3 and TRBJ1-1, is EAGVVQSPRYKIIEKKQPVAFWCNPISGHNTLYWYLQNLGQGPELLIRYENEEAVDDSQLPKDRFSAERLKGVDSTLKIQPAELGDSAVYLCASSDSVGTEAFFGQGTRLTVV.